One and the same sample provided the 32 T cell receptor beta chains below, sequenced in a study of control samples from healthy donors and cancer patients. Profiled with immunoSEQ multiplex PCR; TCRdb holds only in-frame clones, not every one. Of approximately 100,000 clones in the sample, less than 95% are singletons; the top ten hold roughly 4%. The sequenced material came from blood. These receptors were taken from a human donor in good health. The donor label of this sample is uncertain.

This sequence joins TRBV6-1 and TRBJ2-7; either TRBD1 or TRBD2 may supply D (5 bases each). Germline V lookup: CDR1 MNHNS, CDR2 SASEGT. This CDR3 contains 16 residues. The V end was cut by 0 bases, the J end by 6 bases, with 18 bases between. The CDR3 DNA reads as TGTGCCAGCAGTGAAGCGCGTGGGCAGGGAGTGGGCGAGCAGTACTTC. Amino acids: CASSEARGQGVGEQYF.

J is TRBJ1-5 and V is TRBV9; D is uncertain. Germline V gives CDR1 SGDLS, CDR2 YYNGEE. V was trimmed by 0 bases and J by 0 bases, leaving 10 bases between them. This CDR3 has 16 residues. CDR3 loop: CASSVGGDISNQPQHF. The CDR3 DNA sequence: TGTGCCAGCAGCGTAGGGGGTGACATTAGCAATCAGCCCCAGCATTTT.

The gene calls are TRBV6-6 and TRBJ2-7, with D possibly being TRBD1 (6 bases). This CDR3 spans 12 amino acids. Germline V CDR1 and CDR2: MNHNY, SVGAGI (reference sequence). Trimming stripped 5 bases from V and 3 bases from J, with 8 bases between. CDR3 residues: CASSQDSYEQYF. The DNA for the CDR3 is TGTGCCAGCAGTCAGGACAGCTACGAGCAGTACTTC.

The CDR3 nucleotides are TGTGCCAGTAGGGGAGCCCCGGGTTCACCCCTCCACTTT. It specifies CASRGAPGSPLHF. The V call is TRBV19, the J call TRBJ1-6; no clear D gene. The germline V and J ends were trimmed by 6 bases and 9 bases, with 12 bases remaining between them. The germline CDR1 and CDR2 sequences are LNHDA and SQIVND (reference sequence). The CDR3 totals 13 residues.

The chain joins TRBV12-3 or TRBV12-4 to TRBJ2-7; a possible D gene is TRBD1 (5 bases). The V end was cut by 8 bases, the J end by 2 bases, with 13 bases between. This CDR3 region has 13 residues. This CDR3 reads CASGTQETYEQYF. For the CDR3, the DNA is TGTGCCAGCGGAACACAGGAAACCTACGAGCAGTACTTC.

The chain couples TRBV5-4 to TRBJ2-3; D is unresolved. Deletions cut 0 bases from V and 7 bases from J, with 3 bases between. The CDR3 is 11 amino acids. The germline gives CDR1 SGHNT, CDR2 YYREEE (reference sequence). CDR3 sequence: CASSLEYTQYF. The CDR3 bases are TGTGCCAGCAGCTTGGAGTATACGCAGTATTTT.

As DNA, the CDR3 is TGTGCCACCAGTGCAGATACAGGGCACGGGGAGCTGTTTTTT. This encodes CATSADTGHGELFF. The chain recombines TRBV24-1 with TRBJ2-2; a weak D match, TRBD1 (6 bases). This CDR3 spans 14 amino acids. The germline V gene encodes CDR1 KGHDR and CDR2 SFDVKD. Trimming removed 5 bases from V and 7 bases from J, with 13 bases in between.

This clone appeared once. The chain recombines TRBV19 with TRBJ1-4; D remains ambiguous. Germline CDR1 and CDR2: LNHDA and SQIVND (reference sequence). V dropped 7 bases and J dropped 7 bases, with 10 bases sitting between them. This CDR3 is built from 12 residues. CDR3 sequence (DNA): TGTGCCAGTAATAACGAGGGTGAAAAACTGTTTTTT. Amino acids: CASNNEGEKLFF.

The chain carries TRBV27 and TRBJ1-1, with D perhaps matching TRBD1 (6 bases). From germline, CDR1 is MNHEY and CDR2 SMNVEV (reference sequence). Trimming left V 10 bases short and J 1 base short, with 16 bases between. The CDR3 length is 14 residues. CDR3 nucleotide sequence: TGTGCCACCGGCCGGGGACACACGAACACTGAAGCTTTCTTT. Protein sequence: CATGRGHTNTEAFF.

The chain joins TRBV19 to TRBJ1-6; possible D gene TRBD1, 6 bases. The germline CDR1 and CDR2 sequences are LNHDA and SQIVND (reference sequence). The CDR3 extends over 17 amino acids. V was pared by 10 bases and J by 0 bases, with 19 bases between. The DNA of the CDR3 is TGTGCCACCTCCGATCCAGGGGCAGCCTCCTATAATTCACCCCTCCACTTT. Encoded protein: CATSDPGAASYNSPLHF.

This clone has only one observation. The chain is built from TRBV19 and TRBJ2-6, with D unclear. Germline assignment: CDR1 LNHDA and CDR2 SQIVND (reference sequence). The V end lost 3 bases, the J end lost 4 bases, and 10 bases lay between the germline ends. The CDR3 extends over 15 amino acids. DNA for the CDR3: TGTGCCAGTAGTATCTGGCAGACAGGGGCCAACGTCCTGACTTTC. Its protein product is CASSIWQTGANVLTF.

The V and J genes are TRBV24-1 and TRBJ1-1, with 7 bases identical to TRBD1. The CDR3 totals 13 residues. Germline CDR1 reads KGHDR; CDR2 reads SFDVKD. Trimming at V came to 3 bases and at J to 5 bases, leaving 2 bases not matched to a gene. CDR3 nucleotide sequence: TGTGCCACCAGTGATACCAGGGGGACTGAAGCTTTCTTT. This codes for CATSDTRGTEAFF.

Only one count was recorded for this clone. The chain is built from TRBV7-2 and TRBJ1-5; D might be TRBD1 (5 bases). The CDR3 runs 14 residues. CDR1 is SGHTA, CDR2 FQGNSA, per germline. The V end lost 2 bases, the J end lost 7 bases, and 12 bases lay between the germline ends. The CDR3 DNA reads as TGTGCCAGCAGCTTATCGGTTGGGGGGCAGCCCCAGCATTTT. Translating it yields CASSLSVGGQPQHF. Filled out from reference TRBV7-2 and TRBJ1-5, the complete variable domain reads GAGVSQSPSNKVTEKGKDVELRCDPISGHTALYWYRQSLGQGLEFLIYFQGNSAPDKSGLPSDRFSAERTGGSVSTLTIQRTQQEDSAVYLCASSLSVGGQPQHFGDGTRLSIL.

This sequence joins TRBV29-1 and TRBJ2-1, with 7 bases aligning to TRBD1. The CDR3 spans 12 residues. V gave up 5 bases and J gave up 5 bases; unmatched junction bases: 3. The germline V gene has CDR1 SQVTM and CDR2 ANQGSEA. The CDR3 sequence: CSVRQGNNEQFF. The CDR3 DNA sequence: TGCAGCGTTCGACAGGGCAACAATGAGCAGTTCTTC.

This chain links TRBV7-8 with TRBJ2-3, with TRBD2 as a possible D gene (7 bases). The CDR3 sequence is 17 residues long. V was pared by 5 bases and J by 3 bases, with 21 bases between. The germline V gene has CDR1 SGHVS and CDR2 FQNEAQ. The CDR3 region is CASSALRGGALTDTQYF. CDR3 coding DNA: TGTGCCAGCAGCGCTTTGAGGGGGGGGGCCCTTACAGATACGCAGTATTTT.

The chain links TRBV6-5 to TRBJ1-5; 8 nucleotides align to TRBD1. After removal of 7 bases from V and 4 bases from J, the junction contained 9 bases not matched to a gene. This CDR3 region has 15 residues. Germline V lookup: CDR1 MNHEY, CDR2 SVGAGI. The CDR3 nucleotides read TGTGCCAGCAAAACAGGGACAGGAATTAATCAGCCCCAGCATTTT. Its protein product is CASKTGTGINQPQHF.

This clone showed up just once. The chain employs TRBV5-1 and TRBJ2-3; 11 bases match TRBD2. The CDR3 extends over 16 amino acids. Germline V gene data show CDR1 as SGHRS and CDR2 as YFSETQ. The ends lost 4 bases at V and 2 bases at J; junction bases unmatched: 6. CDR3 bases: TGCGCCAGCAGCCCCGTAGCGGGGGGGATCACAGATACGCAGTATTTT. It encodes CASSPVAGGITDTQYF.

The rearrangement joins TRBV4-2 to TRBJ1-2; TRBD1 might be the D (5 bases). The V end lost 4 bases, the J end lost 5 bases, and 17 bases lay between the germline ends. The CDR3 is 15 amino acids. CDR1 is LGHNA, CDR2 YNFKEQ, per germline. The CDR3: CASSRPSEAGYGYTF. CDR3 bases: TGTGCCAGCAGCCGACCCAGTGAGGCAGGGTATGGCTACACCTTC.

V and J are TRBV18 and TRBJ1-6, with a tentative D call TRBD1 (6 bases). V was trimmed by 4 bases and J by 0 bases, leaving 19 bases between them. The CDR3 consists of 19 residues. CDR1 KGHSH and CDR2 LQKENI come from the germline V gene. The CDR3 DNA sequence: TGTGCCAGCTCACGATGGACAGCCACGAGGTCCTCCTATAATTCACCCCTCCACTTT. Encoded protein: CASSRWTATRSSYNSPLHF. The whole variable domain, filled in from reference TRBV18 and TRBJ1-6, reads NAGVMQNPRHLVRRRGQEARLRCSPMKGHSHVYWYRQLPEEGLKFMVYLQKENIIDESGMPKERFSAEFPKEGPSILRIQQVVRGDSAAYFCASSRWTATRSSYNSPLHFGNGTRLTVT.

The CDR3 protein is CAWGPARHATGELFF. DNA of the CDR3: TGTGCTTGGGGCCCCGCCCGGCACGCCACCGGGGAGCTGTTTTTT. This chain connects TRBV12-5 to TRBJ2-2, with D tentatively TRBD1 (5 bases). The CDR3 spans 15 residues. The germline V gene encodes CDR1 LGHNT and CDR2 FRNRAP. Trimming removed 11 bases from V and 4 bases from J, with 20 bases in between.

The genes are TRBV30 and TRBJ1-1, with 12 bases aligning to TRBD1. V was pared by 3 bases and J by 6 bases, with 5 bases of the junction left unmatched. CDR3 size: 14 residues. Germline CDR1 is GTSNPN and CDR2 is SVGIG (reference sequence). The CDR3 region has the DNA TGTGCCTGGAGGGGACAGGGGGCGATGGCTGAAGCTTTCTTT. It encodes CAWRGQGAMAEAFF.

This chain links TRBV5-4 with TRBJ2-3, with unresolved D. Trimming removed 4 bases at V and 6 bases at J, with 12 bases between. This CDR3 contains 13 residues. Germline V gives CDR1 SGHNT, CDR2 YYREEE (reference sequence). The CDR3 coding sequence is TGTGCCAGCAGCCCTCGGGTAGGGGATACGCAGTATTTT. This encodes CASSPRVGDTQYF.

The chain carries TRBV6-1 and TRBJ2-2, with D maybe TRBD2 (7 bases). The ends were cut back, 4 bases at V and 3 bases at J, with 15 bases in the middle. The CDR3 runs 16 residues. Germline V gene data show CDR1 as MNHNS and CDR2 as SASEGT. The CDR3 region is CASSAVGGAYTGELFF. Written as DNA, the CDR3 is TGTGCCAGCAGTGCCGTGGGGGGGGCCTACACCGGGGAGCTGTTTTTT.

Here the CDR3 DNA reads TGTGCCAGCAGTTTTAGACAGGGGAGGGCTGGGGCCAACGTCCTGACTTTC. This translates into CASSFRQGRAGANVLTF. The rearrangement uses TRBV28 and TRBJ2-6, with a weak D call TRBD1 (8 bases). The CDR3 totals 17 residues. CDR1 is MDHEN, CDR2 SYDVKM, per germline. Trimming took off 3 bases at V and 2 bases at J, with 14 bases between the two ends. Combining the CDR3 with reference TRBV28 and TRBJ2-6 gives the whole variable domain DVKVTQSSRYLVKRTGEKVFLECVQDMDHENMFWYRQDPGLGLRLIYFSYDVKMKEKGDIPEGYSVSREKKERFSLILESASTNQTSMYLCASSFRQGRAGANVLTFGAGSRLTVL.

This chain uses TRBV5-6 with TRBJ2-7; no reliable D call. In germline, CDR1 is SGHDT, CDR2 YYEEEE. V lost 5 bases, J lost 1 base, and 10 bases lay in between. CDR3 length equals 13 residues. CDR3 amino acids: CASSSRNSYEQYF. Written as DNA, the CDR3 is TGTGCCAGCAGTTCAAGGAATTCCTACGAGCAGTACTTC.

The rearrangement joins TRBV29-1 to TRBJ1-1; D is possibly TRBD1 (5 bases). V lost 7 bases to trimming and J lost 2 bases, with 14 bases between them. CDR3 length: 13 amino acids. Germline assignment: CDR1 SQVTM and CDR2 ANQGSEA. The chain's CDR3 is CSGLGGTNTEAFF. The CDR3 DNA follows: TGCAGCGGACTCGGGGGGACCAACACTGAAGCTTTCTTT. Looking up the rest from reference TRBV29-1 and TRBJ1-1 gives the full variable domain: SAVISQKPSRDICQRGTSLTIQCQVDSQVTMMFWYRQQPGQSLTLIATANQGSEATYESGFVIDKFPISRPNLTFSTLTVSNMSPEDSSIYLCSGLGGTNTEAFFGQGTRLTVV.

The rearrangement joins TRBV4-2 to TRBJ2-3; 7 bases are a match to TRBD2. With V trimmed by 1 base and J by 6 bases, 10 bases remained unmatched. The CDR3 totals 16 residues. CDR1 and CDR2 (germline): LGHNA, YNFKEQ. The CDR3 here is CASSQAASGKGDTQYF. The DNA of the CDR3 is TGTGCCAGCAGCCAAGCGGCTAGCGGAAAGGGGGATACGCAGTATTTT.

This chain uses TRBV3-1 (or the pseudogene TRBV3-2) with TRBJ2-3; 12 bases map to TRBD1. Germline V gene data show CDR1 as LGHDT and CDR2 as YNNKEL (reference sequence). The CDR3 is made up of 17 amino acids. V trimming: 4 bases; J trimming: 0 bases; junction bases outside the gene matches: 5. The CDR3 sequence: CASSPGQGAGSTDTQYF. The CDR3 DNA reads TGTGCCAGCAGCCCGGGACAGGGGGCGGGCAGCACAGATACGCAGTATTTT.

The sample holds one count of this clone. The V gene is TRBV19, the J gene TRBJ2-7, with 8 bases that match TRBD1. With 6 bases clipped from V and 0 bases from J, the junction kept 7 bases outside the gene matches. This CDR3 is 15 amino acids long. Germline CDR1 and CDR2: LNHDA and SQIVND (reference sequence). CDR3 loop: CASSPGQGSSYEQYF. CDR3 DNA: TGTGCCAGTAGCCCCGGACAGGGAAGCTCCTACGAGCAGTACTTC.

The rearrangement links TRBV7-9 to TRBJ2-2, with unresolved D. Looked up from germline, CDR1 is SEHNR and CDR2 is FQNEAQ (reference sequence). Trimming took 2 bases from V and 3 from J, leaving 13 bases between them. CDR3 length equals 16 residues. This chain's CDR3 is CASSLIAFIDTGELFF. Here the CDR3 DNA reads TGTGCCAGCAGCTTAATCGCATTTATTGACACCGGGGAGCTGTTTTTT.

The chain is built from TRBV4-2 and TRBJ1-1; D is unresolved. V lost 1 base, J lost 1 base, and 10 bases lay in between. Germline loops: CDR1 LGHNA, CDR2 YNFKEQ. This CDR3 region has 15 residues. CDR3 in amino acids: CASSQGDLGNTEAFF. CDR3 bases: TGTGCCAGCAGCCAAGGGGATCTGGGGAACACTGAAGCTTTCTTT.

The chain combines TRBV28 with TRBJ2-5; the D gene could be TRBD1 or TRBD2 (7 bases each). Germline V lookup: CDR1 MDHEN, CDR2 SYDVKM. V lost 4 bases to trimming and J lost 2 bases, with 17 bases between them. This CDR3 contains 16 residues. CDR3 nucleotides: TGTGCCAGCAGTTCAGCGGGGACAGCAAATCAAGAGACCCAGTACTTC. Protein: CASSSAGTANQETQYF.